A selection of T cell receptor beta chains follows, all from one sample in a study of T cells in Graves' hyperthyroidism and ophthalmopathy. TCRdb re-called the multiplex PCR reads through MiXCR, storing one row per CDR3 protein. The sample lists approximately 530,000 distinct CDR3 sequences; 15% to 20% were seen once. The source material was blood. The origin of the receptors is a man in his forties or fifties with Graves' ophthalmopathy. Both conserved end residues are part of each CDR3. Fields, in order: CDR3 protein, CDR3 DNA, V gene, clone size, D gene, J gene. The D gene is left open where the match is weak. Some rows mark clone size as missing; the rest say once, few, many or name a class of expanded clone.

CASSLELGTGSGEQFF TGTGCCAGCAGCTTAGAATTGGGGACAGGGAGTGGTGAGCAGTTCTTC TRBV7-9 NA TRBD1 TRBJ2-1
CADYRESMDNQPQHF TGCGCCGATTACAGGGAATCCATGGACAATCAGCCCCAGCATTTT TRBV10-1 NA NA TRBJ1-5
CSARDIATYQETQYF TGCAGTGCTAGAGATATAGCCACGTACCAAGAGACCCAGTACTTC TRBV20-1 many NA TRBJ2-5
CSVDVGETQYF TGCAGCGTTGACGTGGGGGAGACCCAGTACTTC TRBV29-1 few NA TRBJ2-5
CASSFGTGAFF TGTGCCAGCAGCTTCGGGACAGGAGCTTTCTTT TRBV5-5 NA TRBD1 TRBJ1-1
CASSQETGGGYTF TGCGCCAGCAGCCAGGAGACAGGGGGCGGCTACACCTTC TRBV4-1 NA TRBD1 TRBJ1-2
CAISGGSGRDGKGDTQYF TGTGCCATCAGTGGTGGTAGCGGGAGAGATGGGAAGGGAGATACGCAGTATTTT TRBV10-3 NA TRBD2 TRBJ2-3
CASSQDDGAGFYNEQFF TGTGCCAGCAGCCAAGATGACGGGGCGGGGTTCTACAATGAGCAGTTCTTC TRBV14 NA NA TRBJ2-1
CASSLVAGESTNEQFF TGTGCCAGTTCGCTAGTGGCGGGAGAGAGTACAAATGAGCAGTTCTTC TRBV6-1 NA TRBD2 TRBJ2-1
CSARDMGQGEKLFF TGCAGTGCTAGAGATATGGGACAGGGTGAAAAACTGTTTTTT TRBV20-1 NA TRBD1 TRBJ1-4
CASAGHLINYGYTF TGTGCCTCCGCGGGACACCTTATCAACTATGGCTACACCTTC TRBV19 NA NA TRBJ1-2
CASSPGTWGVVEKLFF TGCGCCAGCAGCCCCGGGACATGGGGGGTTGTTGAAAAACTGTTTTTT TRBV4-3 NA NA TRBJ1-4
CSARDLAGAGVETQYF TGCAGTGCTAGAGATCTGGCGGGAGCGGGAGTGGAGACCCAGTACTTC TRBV20-1 NA TRBD2 TRBJ2-5
CATSDLEAGRNEQFF TGTGCCACCAGTGATTTAGAGGCGGGCCGGAATGAGCAGTTCTTC TRBV24-1 few NA TRBJ2-1
CASSYPGSYNEQFF TGTGCCAGCAGTTATCCGGGCTCCTACAATGAGCAGTTCTTC TRBV6-2/TRBV6-3 many NA TRBJ2-1
CASSIKAGGIYEQYF TGTGCCAGTAGTATAAAAGCGGGAGGCATCTACGAGCAGTACTTC TRBV19 NA TRBD2 TRBJ2-7
CASSQVATDAGELFF TGCGCCAGCAGCCAAGTGGCTACAGATGCCGGGGAGCTGTTTTTT TRBV4-1 few NA TRBJ2-2
CASSNGDGKDTQYF TGTGCCAGCAGCAATGGGGACGGAAAAGATACGCAGTATTTT TRBV3-1 many NA TRBJ2-3
CASSVGDRGNYEQYF TGCGCCAGCAGCGTGGGTGACAGGGGTAACTACGAGCAGTACTTC TRBV5-1 many TRBD1 TRBJ2-7
CASSISGGVSSYEQYF TGTGCCAGCAGTATTTCAGGGGGGGTGAGCTCCTACGAGCAGTACTTC TRBV2 many NA TRBJ2-7
CASRFTGNTGELFF TGTGCCAGCAGATTTACAGGAAACACCGGGGAGCTGTTTTTT TRBV12-3/TRBV12-4 many NA TRBJ2-2
CAISDGIGPYEQYF TGTGCCATTTCGGACGGGATTGGCCCCTACGAGCAGTACTTC TRBV7-8 few NA TRBJ2-7
CASSTFGGPYNEQFF TGTGCCAGCAGCACCTTCGGGGGCCCCTACAATGAGCAGTTCTTC TRBV3-1 many NA TRBJ2-1
CASSSSQYQETQYF TGTGCCAGCAGCTCCTCACAGTACCAAGAGACCCAGTACTTC TRBV7-9 few NA TRBJ2-5
CASRGPGNYEQYF TGTGCCAGCAGGGGTCCAGGGAACTACGAGCAGTACTTC TRBV27 many NA TRBJ2-7
CAILEGFGGYTF TGTGCCATCCTCGAGGGGTTCGGCGGCTACACCTTC TRBV2 few NA TRBJ1-2
CASSYGSMGGYTF TGTGCCAGCTCATACGGCAGTATGGGAGGCTACACCTTC TRBV18 many NA TRBJ1-2
CATQVLGLAVYNEQFF TGTGCCACCCAGGTCCTCGGACTAGCGGTTTACAATGAGCAGTTCTTC TRBV24-1 NA TRBD2 TRBJ2-1
CASRTGGGDTEAFF TGTGCCAGTCGGACAGGAGGCGGGGACACTGAAGCTTTCTTT TRBV19 few TRBD1 TRBJ1-1
CAWSKLREGEQYF TGTGCCTGGAGCAAATTAAGAGAGGGCGAGCAGTACTTC TRBV30 many NA TRBJ2-7
CASSQWAGGFSEQFF TGTGCCAGCAGCCAATGGGCGGGGGGGTTTAGTGAGCAGTTCTTC TRBV3-1 NA TRBD2 TRBJ2-1
CASSPLGRARDEQYF TGTGCCAGCAGCCCTTTGGGGAGGGCCCGGGATGAGCAGTACTTC TRBV6-2/TRBV6-3 few TRBD2 TRBJ2-7
CASSPTAFSGANVLTF TGTGCCAGCAGCCCTACGGCGTTCTCTGGGGCCAACGTCCTGACTTTC TRBV7-9 NA NA TRBJ2-6
CASSQETDYEQYF TGTGCCAGCAGCCAGGAAACTGACTACGAGCAGTACTTC TRBV3-1 many NA TRBJ2-7
CASSLIGQVYNSPLHF TGTGCCAGCAGTTTAATCGGACAGGTCTATAATTCACCCCTCCACTTT TRBV12-3/TRBV12-4 NA TRBD1 TRBJ1-6